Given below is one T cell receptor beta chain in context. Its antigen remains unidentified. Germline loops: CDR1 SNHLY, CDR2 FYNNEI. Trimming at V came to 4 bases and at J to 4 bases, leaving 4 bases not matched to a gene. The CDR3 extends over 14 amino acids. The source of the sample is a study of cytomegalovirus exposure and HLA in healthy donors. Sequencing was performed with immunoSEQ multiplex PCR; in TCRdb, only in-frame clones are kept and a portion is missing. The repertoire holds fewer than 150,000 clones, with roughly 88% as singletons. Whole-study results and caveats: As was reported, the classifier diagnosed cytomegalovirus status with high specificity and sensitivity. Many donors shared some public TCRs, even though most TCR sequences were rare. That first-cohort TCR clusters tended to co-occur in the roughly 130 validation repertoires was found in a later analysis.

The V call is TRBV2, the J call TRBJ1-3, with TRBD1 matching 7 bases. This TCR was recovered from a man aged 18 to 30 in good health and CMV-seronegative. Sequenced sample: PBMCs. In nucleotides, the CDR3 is TGTGCCAGCAGTGGAACAGGGGTCGGAAACACCATATATTTT. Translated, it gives CASSGTGVGNTIYF.